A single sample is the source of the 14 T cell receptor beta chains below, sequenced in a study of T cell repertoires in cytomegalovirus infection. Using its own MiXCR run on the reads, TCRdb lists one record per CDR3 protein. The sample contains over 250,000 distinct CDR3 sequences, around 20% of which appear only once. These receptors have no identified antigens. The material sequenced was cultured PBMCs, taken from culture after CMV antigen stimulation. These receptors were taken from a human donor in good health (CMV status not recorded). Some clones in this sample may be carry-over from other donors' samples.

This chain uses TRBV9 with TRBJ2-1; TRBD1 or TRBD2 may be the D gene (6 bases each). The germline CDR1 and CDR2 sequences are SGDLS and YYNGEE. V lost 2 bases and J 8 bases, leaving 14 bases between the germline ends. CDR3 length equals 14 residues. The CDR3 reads CASSVGEAGDEQFF. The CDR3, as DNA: TGTGCCAGCAGCGTCGGGGAGGCAGGGGATGAGCAGTTCTTC.

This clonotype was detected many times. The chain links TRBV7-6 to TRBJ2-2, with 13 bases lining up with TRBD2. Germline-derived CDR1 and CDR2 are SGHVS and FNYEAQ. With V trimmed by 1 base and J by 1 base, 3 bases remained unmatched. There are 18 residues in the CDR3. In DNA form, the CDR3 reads TGTGCCAGCAGCTTAGTGGGACTAGCGGGATGGAACACCGGGGAGCTGTTTTTT. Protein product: CASSLVGLAGWNTGELFF.

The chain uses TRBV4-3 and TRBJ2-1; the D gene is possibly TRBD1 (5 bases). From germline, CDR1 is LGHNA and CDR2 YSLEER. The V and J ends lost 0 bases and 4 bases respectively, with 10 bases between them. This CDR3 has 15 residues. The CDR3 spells CASSQENQGYNEQFF. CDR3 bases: TGCGCCAGCAGCCAAGAAAATCAGGGATACAATGAGCAGTTCTTC.

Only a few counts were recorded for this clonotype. CDR3: CASSLVVGSGTDTQYF. The DNA for the CDR3 is TGTGCCAGCAGCTTAGTGGTTGGATCGGGCACAGATACGCAGTATTTT. The J gene is TRBJ2-3, the V gene TRBV7-9; D is ambiguous. The CDR3 covers 16 residues. From germline, CDR1 is SEHNR and CDR2 FQNEAQ (reference sequence). Trimming cost V 1 base and J 1 base, with 12 bases left between them.

CDR3 sequence (DNA): TGTGCCAGCAGTGCGCTACTAGCGGGAGTCGCAGATACGCAGTATTTT. Translated, it gives CASSALLAGVADTQYF. V is TRBV6-6 and J is TRBJ2-3; 11 nucleotides agree with TRBD2. The CDR3 totals 16 residues. V was clipped by 5 bases and J by 4 bases; unmatched bases: 8. The germline V gene encodes CDR1 MNHNY and CDR2 SVGAGI (reference sequence).

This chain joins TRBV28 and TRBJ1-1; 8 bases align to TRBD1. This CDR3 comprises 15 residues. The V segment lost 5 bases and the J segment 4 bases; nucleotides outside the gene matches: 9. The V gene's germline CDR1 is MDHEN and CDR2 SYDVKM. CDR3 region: CASSPQQGDGTEAFF. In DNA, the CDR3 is TGTGCCAGCAGTCCTCAACAGGGGGACGGCACTGAAGCTTTCTTT.

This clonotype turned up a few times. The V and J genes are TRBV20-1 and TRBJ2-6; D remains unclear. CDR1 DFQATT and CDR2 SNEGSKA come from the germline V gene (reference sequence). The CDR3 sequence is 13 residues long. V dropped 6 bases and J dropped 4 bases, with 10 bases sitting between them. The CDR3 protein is CSAPSTGANVLTF. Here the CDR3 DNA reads TGCAGTGCCCCTAGTACCGGGGCCAACGTCCTGACTTTC.

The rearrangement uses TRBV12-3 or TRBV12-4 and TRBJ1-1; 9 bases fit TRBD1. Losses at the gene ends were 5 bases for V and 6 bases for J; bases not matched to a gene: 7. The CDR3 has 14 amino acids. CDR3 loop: CASSGDRARAEAFF. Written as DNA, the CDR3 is TGTGCCAGCAGTGGGGACAGGGCCAGAGCTGAAGCTTTCTTT.

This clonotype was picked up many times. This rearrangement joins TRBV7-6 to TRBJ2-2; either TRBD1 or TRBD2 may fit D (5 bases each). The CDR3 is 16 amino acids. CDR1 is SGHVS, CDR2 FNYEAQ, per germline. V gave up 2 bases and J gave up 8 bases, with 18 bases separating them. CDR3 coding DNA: TGTGCCAGCAGCTTAACCGGGACCTGGAGGTCGGGGGAGCTGTTTTTT. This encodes CASSLTGTWRSGELFF.

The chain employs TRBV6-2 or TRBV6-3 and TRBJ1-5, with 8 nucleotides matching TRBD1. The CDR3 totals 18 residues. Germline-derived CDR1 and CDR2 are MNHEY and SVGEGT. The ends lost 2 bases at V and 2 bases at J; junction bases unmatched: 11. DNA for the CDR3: TGTGCCAGCAGTTACCTAGTGGGCGGACAGGGAGGCAATCAGCCCCAGCATTTT. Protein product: CASSYLVGGQGGNQPQHF.

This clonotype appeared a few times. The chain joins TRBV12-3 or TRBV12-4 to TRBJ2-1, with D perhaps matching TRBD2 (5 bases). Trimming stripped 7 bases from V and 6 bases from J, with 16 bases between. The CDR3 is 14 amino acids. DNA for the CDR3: TGTGCCAGCACCATACTAGAGTCCCGCAATGAGCAGTTCTTC. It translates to CASTILESRNEQFF.

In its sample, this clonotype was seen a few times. Written as DNA, the CDR3 is TGTGCCAGCAGCTTACAGGGGGCATCCTACAATGAGCAGTTCTTC. Encoded protein: CASSLQGASYNEQFF. The J gene is TRBJ2-1, the V gene TRBV5-8; 9 bases are shared with TRBD1. Trimming took 2 bases from V and 1 from J; bases not matched to a gene: 1. The CDR3 spans 15 residues. Germline V lookup: CDR1 SGHTS, CDR2 YDEGEE.

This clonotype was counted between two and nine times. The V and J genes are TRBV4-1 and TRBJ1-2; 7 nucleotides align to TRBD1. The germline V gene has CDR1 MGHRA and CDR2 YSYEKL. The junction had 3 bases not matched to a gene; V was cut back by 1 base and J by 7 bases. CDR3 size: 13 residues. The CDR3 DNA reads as TGCGCCAGCAGCCAAGGAGGGGGCGCTGGCTACACCTTC. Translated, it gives CASSQGGGAGYTF.

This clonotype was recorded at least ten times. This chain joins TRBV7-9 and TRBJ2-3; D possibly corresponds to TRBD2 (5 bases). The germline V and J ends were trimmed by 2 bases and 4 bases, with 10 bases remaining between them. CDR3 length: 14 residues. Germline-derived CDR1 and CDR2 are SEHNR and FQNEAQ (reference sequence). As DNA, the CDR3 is TGTGCCAGCAGCTTAACCGGGGATGCAGATACGCAGTATTTT. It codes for CASSLTGDADTQYF.